One and the same sample provided the 24 T cell receptor beta chains below, sequenced in a study of blood T cell repertoires in COVID-19. Only in-frame clones appear in the TCRdb table, and some are missing; sequencing was by immunoSEQ multiplex PCR. The table includes approximately 220,000 clones, 85% detected once. Material for sequencing was PBMCs or T cells enriched from blood (not recorded which). The receptors derive from a man in his forties who had recovered from COVID-19.

This clone was found once. The rearrangement joins TRBV6-5 to TRBJ2-1; D gene unclear. The CDR3 loop spans 16 amino acids. The germline gives CDR1 MNHEY, CDR2 SVGAGI. Between the trimmed V and J ends, which lost 0 bases and 9 bases, there was a span of 18 bases. DNA for the CDR3: TGTGCCAGCAGTTACTCTCCCCCGTCGGTTGTAACTGAGCAGTTCTTC. This sequence encodes CASSYSPPSVVTEQFF.

The chain links TRBV7-3 to TRBJ1-5; no clear D. CDR1 is SGHTA and CDR2 is FQGTGA in the germline V gene. The CDR3 spans 16 residues. V lost 1 base, J lost 3 bases, and 13 bases lay in between. CDR3 coding DNA: TGTGCCAGCAGCTTAAATCCAAACCTGGCCAATCAGCCCCAGCATTTT. Amino acid sequence: CASSLNPNLANQPQHF.

The V and J genes are TRBV29-1 and TRBJ1-2, with TRBD1 identical over 7 bases. V shed 8 bases and J 7 bases; nucleotides not matched to a gene: 7. CDR1 and CDR2 (germline): SQVTM, ANQGSEA. This CDR3 has 11 residues. The CDR3 region is CSIFQGGGYTF. CDR3 coding DNA: TGCAGCATCTTTCAGGGGGGTGGCTACACCTTC.

This sequence joins TRBV25-1 and TRBJ1-1, with 7 bases fitting TRBD1. This CDR3 region has 14 residues. Germline V gene lookup returns CDR1 MGHDK and CDR2 SYGVNS. V dropped 8 bases and J dropped 1; count of bases not matched to a gene: 7. The CDR3 region is CASQEQGPNTEAFF. The CDR3 DNA reads as TGTGCCAGCCAGGAACAGGGGCCGAACACTGAAGCTTTCTTT.

This clone has more than one count but fewer than ten. The rearrangement joins TRBV7-3 to TRBJ1-2, with 7 bases identical to TRBD1. The CDR3 sequence is 14 residues long. With V trimmed by 4 bases and J by 7 bases, 9 bases remained unmatched. Germline V gene lookup returns CDR1 SGHTA and CDR2 FQGTGA. The CDR3 DNA follows: TGTGCCAGCAGCTCCCTGGAGGGGGCTGGTGGCTACACCTTC. Protein product: CASSSLEGAGGYTF.

The chain couples TRBV2 to TRBJ2-2; 8 bases agree with TRBD1. The CDR3 runs 15 residues. CDR1 is SNHLY, CDR2 FYNNEI, per germline. J lost 4 bases, V lost 6 bases, and 7 bases had no gene match. CDR3 DNA: TGTGCCAGCAGCAGGACAGGGTCGCTCACCGGGGAGCTGTTTTTT. Its protein is CASSRTGSLTGELFF. The full variable domain, its missing parts supplied by reference TRBV2 and TRBJ2-2, is EPEVTQTPSHQVTQMGQEVILRCVPISNHLYFYWYRQILGQKVEFLVSFYNNEISEKSEIFDDQFSVERPDGSNFTLKIRSTKLEDSAMYFCASSRTGSLTGELFFGEGSRLTVL.

V is TRBV4-1 and J is TRBJ1-1, with D perhaps matching TRBD1 (5 bases). Trimming left V 0 bases short and J 6 bases short, with 11 bases between. This CDR3 spans 14 amino acids. Per the germline V gene, CDR1 is MGHRA and CDR2 is YSYEKL. DNA of the CDR3: TGCGCCAGCAGCCAAGATCTGGGGCCGCCTGAAGCTTTCTTT. As protein: CASSQDLGPPEAFF.

The chain uses TRBV30 and TRBJ1-5; D ambiguous. Deletions cut 2 bases from V and 7 bases from J, with 21 bases between. Germline values: CDR1 GTSNPN, CDR2 SVGIG (reference sequence). This CDR3 spans 16 amino acids. Written as DNA, the CDR3 is TGTGCCTGGAGTCCTCCCCGCAGGTCCGTTGGGCAGCCCCAGCATTTT. Translating it yields CAWSPPRRSVGQPQHF.

This clone was seen only once. The chain is built from TRBV28 and TRBJ2-5; TRBD2 agrees at 8 bases. This CDR3 is built from 15 residues. Trimming removed 5 bases from V and 2 bases from J; junction bases left unmatched: 7. Germline loops: CDR1 MDHEN, CDR2 SYDVKM. DNA of the CDR3: TGTGCCAGCAGTCAACCGGGACTAGGGCAAGAGACCCAGTACTTC. Protein: CASSQPGLGQETQYF.

This chain joins TRBV2 and TRBJ1-1, with D unclear. Trimming stripped 7 bases from V and 5 bases from J, with 29 bases between. CDR1 is SNHLY, CDR2 FYNNEI, per germline. This CDR3 spans 18 amino acids. CDR3 protein: CASIPLPREGKGKTEAFF. CDR3 bases: TGTGCCAGCATCCCCCTCCCCCGGGAGGGTAAAGGGAAAACTGAAGCTTTCTTT.

This chain links TRBV13 with TRBJ1-5, with TRBD1 identical over 10 bases. Germline lookup yields CDR1 PRHDT and CDR2 FYEKMQ (reference sequence). This CDR3 has 15 residues. The V segment lost 4 bases and the J segment 6 bases; nucleotides outside the gene matches: 6. CDR3 region: CASSYGQGVTQPQHF. For the CDR3, the DNA is TGTGCCAGCAGCTATGGACAGGGGGTCACTCAGCCCCAGCATTTT.

The J gene is TRBJ1-1, the V gene TRBV27, with 8 bases fitting TRBD1. CDR3 length equals 13 residues. After removal of 7 bases from V and 4 bases from J, the junction contained 5 bases not matched to a gene. The germline V gene has CDR1 MNHEY and CDR2 SMNVEV (reference sequence). The CDR3 region is CASKQGGGTEAFF. The CDR3 bases are TGTGCCAGCAAACAGGGGGGGGGCACTGAAGCTTTCTTT.

This rearrangement joins TRBV4-2 to TRBJ2-3, with 7 bases identical to TRBD1. The CDR3 extends over 16 amino acids. Germline assignment: CDR1 LGHNA and CDR2 YNFKEQ. The ends lost 3 bases at V and 2 bases at J; junction bases unmatched: 8. CDR3 coding DNA: TGTGCCAGCAGCCATGAAGCGACAGGGCCCACAGATACGCAGTATTTT. It yields the protein CASSHEATGPTDTQYF.

The V call is TRBV2, the J call TRBJ2-3; tentative D call: TRBD1 (6 bases). The V gene lost 3 bases and the J gene lost 4 bases, with 14 bases spanning the gap. The CDR3 runs 15 residues. Germline loops: CDR1 SNHLY, CDR2 FYNNEI. The CDR3 here is CASSDLGTTSDTQYF. The CDR3, as DNA: TGTGCCAGCAGTGACCTTGGGACAACATCAGATACGCAGTATTTT.

J is TRBJ1-1 and V is TRBV7-2; perhaps TRBD1 as D (5 bases). Germline CDR1 is SGHTA and CDR2 is FQGNSA. Trimming removed 7 bases from V and 2 bases from J, with 14 bases in between. The CDR3 is 14 amino acids. Here the CDR3 DNA reads TGTGCCAGCAACAGTCAGGGTTTTAACACTGAAGCTTTCTTT. Its translation: CASNSQGFNTEAFF. Filled out from reference TRBV7-2 and TRBJ1-1, the complete variable domain reads GAGVSQSPSNKVTEKGKDVELRCDPISGHTALYWYRQSLGQGLEFLIYFQGNSAPDKSGLPSDRFSAERTGGSVSTLTIQRTQQEDSAVYLCASNSQGFNTEAFFGQGTRLTVV.

This chain uses TRBV11-3 with TRBJ1-2; D gene ambiguous. The CDR3 extends over 14 amino acids. V shed 5 bases and J shed 4 bases, with 14 bases lying between them. CDR1 is SGHNT and CDR2 is YENEEA in the germline V gene. The CDR3 coding sequence is TGTGCCAGCAGCCCCGATCGAGGGCTCTATGGCTACACCTTC. Protein sequence: CASSPDRGLYGYTF.

This sequence joins TRBV24-1 and TRBJ1-5; 7 bases are shared with TRBD1. CDR3 size: 17 residues. The germline gives CDR1 KGHDR, CDR2 SFDVKD. V shed 3 bases, J shed 2 bases, and the junction held 9 bases outside the gene matches. CDR3 sequence: CATSDTKTGTGNQPQHF. In nucleotides, the CDR3 is TGTGCCACCAGTGATACTAAGACAGGGACGGGCAATCAGCCCCAGCATTTT.

V is TRBV7-2 and J is TRBJ2-1; maybe TRBD2 (6 bases). CDR1 SGHTA and CDR2 FQGNSA come from the germline V gene. Between the trimmed V and J ends, which lost 4 bases and 7 bases, there was a span of 11 bases. The CDR3 has 13 amino acids. The CDR3 coding sequence is TGTGCCAGCAGCTACGGGAGCGCTAATGAGCAGTTCTTC. This codes for CASSYGSANEQFF. Full variable domain (remainder filled in from reference TRBV7-2 and TRBJ2-1): GAGVSQSPSNKVTEKGKDVELRCDPISGHTALYWYRQSLGQGLEFLIYFQGNSAPDKSGLPSDRFSAERTGGSVSTLTIQRTQQEDSAVYLCASSYGSANEQFFGPGTRLTVL.

This clone was seen only once. Written as DNA, the CDR3 is TGTGCCAGCTCACCGGGCAGGGGTGATCAGCCCCAGCATTTT. Translated: CASSPGRGDQPQHF. This chain uses TRBV18 with TRBJ1-5; a possible D gene is TRBD1 (6 bases). From germline, CDR1 is KGHSH and CDR2 LQKENI. The CDR3 length is 14 residues. V lost 3 bases and J 5 bases, leaving 11 bases between the germline ends.

Here the CDR3 reads CASSDLAGSFYEQYF. In nucleotides, the CDR3 is TGTGCCAGTAGTGACCTAGCGGGGTCCTTTTACGAGCAGTACTTC. This rearrangement joins TRBV19 to TRBJ2-7; TRBD2 matches 9 bases. V lost 5 bases and J lost 4; bases outside the gene matches: 9. The CDR3 has 15 amino acids. The germline CDR1 and CDR2 sequences are LNHDA and SQIVND (reference sequence).

The rearrangement joins TRBV3-1 (or the pseudogene TRBV3-2) to TRBJ1-1; possibly TRBD1 for D (5 bases). The V end lost 6 bases, the J end lost 7 bases, and 24 bases lay between the germline ends. CDR1 LGHDT and CDR2 YNNKEL come from the germline V gene (reference sequence). The CDR3 is 16 residues long. CDR3 in amino acids: CASSRGGTGRLSEAFF. DNA for the CDR3: TGTGCCAGCAGTCGAGGAGGGACCGGTAGATTGAGTGAAGCTTTCTTT.

V and J are TRBV10-3 and TRBJ2-7, with 11 bases identical to TRBD2. From germline, CDR1 is ENHRY and CDR2 SYGVKD. This CDR3 comprises 14 residues. Trimming took 8 bases from V and 2 from J; bases not matched to a gene: 5. The CDR3 DNA reads as TGTGCCATCTCCACTAGCGGGAGCCCCTACGAGCAGTACTTC. This gives the protein CAISTSGSPYEQYF.

The V gene is TRBV5-3, the J gene TRBJ2-1, with D perhaps TRBD1 (6 bases). TRBV5-3 is identified as an open reading frame with a role that is uncertain. Deletions cut 4 bases from V and 1 base from J, with 9 bases between. The CDR3 loop spans 14 amino acids. CDR3 bases: TGTGCCAGAAGCCTTGACAGGTCCTACAATGAGCAGTTCTTC. It translates to CARSLDRSYNEQFF.

This clone was seen a single time. The rearrangement links TRBV6-1 to TRBJ1-1, with D maybe TRBD1 (5 bases). The germline V and J ends were trimmed by 3 bases and 5 bases, with 16 bases remaining between them. This CDR3 contains 15 residues. Germline CDR1 and CDR2: MNHNS and SASEGT. The CDR3 DNA is TGTGCCAGCAGTGATCATCATTCAGGGAAAACTGAAGCTTTCTTT. Translating gives CASSDHHSGKTEAFF.